The present T cell receptor beta chain was sequenced within a study of blood T cell repertoires in COVID-19. Study in general: COVID-19 samples collected from the United States, Italy and Spain covered acute and convalescent phases. In each case, the material was cDNA or gDNA derived from T cells, B-cell-depleted T cells, or PBMCs.

The CDR3 totals 13 residues. Per germline, CDR1 SGHTA and CDR2 FQGNSA. Trimming removed 5 bases from V and 0 bases from J, with 7 bases in between. Profiling relied on immunoSEQ multiplex PCR, and the TCRdb table lists in-frame clones only, not all of them. This sample has some 320,000 clones, with 70% to 90% found just once. This TCR was recovered from a woman aged 45-60 years who had recovered from COVID-19. The chain links TRBV7-2 to TRBJ2-5; D unresolved. Sequencing used peripheral blood. Here the CDR3 reads CASSLQYQETQYF. In DNA form, the CDR3 reads TGTGCCAGCAGCCTCCAGTACCAAGAGACCCAGTACTTC.